Listed below are T cell receptor beta chains from one sample, sequenced in a study of response to subunit inactivated influenza vaccine. TCRdb reprocessed the RT-PCR reads via MiXCR and lists one record per CDR3 protein. The sample carries fewer than 750,000 distinct CDR3 sequences, around 13% recorded once. The sequences come from PBMCs from blood, collected 11 to 12 days after vaccination. Receptor source: a man aged 45-60 years who received an inactivated influenza vaccine. CDR3s include the opening cysteine and the closing phenylalanine or tryptophan. D genes are given only for firm matches. Size tells how often a clone was seen (once, few, many) or the class of an expanded clone, and some rows leave it out.

clone_size j_call d_call v_call cdr3_aa cdr3_nt
few TRBJ1-1 TRBD1 TRBV10-3 CAISESAGGEEAFF TGTGCCATCAGTGAGTCAGCAGGGGGCGAAGAAGCTTTCTTT
few TRBJ2-7 TRBD1 TRBV5-1 CASSSPLFSGTASTYEQYF TGCGCCAGCAGCTCTCCACTTTTCTCTGGGACAGCCTCTACATACGAGCAGTACTTC
NA TRBJ2-7 TRBD2 TRBV6-1 CASSASGGARVQYF TGTGCCAGCAGTGCTAGCGGGGGGGCCAGAGTGCAGTACTTC
NA TRBJ2-7 TRBD2 TRBV6-4 CATAWGGGLGLWEQYF TGTGCCACCGCCTGGGGGGGAGGCCTGGGGTTATGGGAGCAGTACTTC
NA TRBJ1-2 NA TRBV15 CATSRDGVLNYGYTF TGTGCCACCAGCAGAGATGGGGTCCTGAACTATGGCTACACCTTC
NA TRBJ2-2 TRBD2 TRBV7-7 CASSSSSAGGAGELFF TGTGCCAGCAGCTCCTCCTCAGCGGGAGGGGCCGGGGAGCTGTTTTTT
many TRBJ1-5 NA TRBV7-9 CASSSGGNQPQHF TGTGCCAGCAGTTCCGGAGGTAATCAGCCCCAGCATTTT
many TRBJ2-3 NA TRBV6-2/TRBV6-3 CASSYAGDTQYF TGTGCCAGCAGTTACGCGGGGGATACGCAGTATTTT
NA TRBJ1-2 TRBD1 TRBV18 CASSPPGTGGAYGYTF TGTGCCAGCTCACCACCGGGGACAGGGGGCGCCTATGGCTACACCTTC
NA TRBJ1-1 NA TRBV29-1 CSVEDSILKGAEAFF TGCAGCGTTGAAGACTCGATCCTAAAAGGCGCTGAAGCTTTCTTT
NA TRBJ2-1 NA TRBV11-2 CASSLDPLFGGLSSYNEQFF TGTGCCAGCAGCTTAGACCCATTATTTGGGGGGCTGAGCTCCTACAATGAGCAGTTCTTC
NA TRBJ1-1 NA TRBV20-1 CSEGRGDRAFF TGCAGTGAAGGGCGGGGGGATCGTGCTTTCTTT
NA TRBJ2-1 TRBD2 TRBV2 CVSTAGLAGSGIHNEQFF TGTGTCAGCACGGCGGGGCTAGCGGGAAGTGGGATTCACAATGAGCAGTTCTTC
few TRBJ2-5 NA TRBV15 CATSTGAIETQYF TGTGCCACCAGCACCGGGGCGATAGAGACCCAGTACTTC
NA TRBJ2-7 NA TRBV20-1 CSASEGHSYEQYF TGCAGTGCTAGCGAGGGACACTCCTACGAGCAGTACTTC
NA TRBJ1-1 NA TRBV20-1 CSAPSGTEAFF TGCAGTGCCCCTTCGGGGACTGAAGCTTTCTTT
few TRBJ2-5 NA TRBV20-1 CSAELETQYF TGCAGTGCGGAGTTGGAGACCCAGTACTTC
few TRBJ2-3 NA TRBV11-2 CASSFGGTLSTDTQYF TGTGCCAGCAGCTTCGGCGGGACCTTGAGCACAGATACGCAGTATTTT
few TRBJ2-5 TRBD2 TRBV18 CASSPPRGGSYQETQYF TGTGCCAGCTCACCACCACGGGGCGGGAGTTATCAAGAGACCCAGTACTTC
NA TRBJ2-3 TRBD1 TRBV5-5 CASSATGGSTDTQYF TGTGCCAGCAGTGCGACAGGGGGCAGCACAGATACGCAGTATTTT
few TRBJ2-3 NA TRBV5-6 CASSLLVNTDTQYF TGTGCCAGCAGCTTGTTAGTAAACACAGATACGCAGTATTTT
few TRBJ1-5 NA TRBV20-1 CSARRGVSLGQPQHF TGCAGTGCTAGGAGGGGTGTCTCCCTGGGTCAGCCCCAGCATTTT
many TRBJ1-3 NA TRBV29-1 CSVVVFGNTIYF TGCAGCGTTGTGGTTTTCGGAAACACCATATATTTT
NA TRBJ2-7 NA TRBV4-3 CASSQDGVGNEQYF TGCGCCAGCAGCCAAGATGGGGTAGGAAACGAGCAGTACTTC
NA TRBJ2-1 NA TRBV6-5 CASELERAGANEQFF TGTGCCAGCGAGTTAGAAAGGGCTGGGGCTAATGAGCAGTTCTTC
many TRBJ2-3 NA TRBV20-1 CSARKTGRITDTQYF TGCAGTGCTAGAAAAACGGGACGAATCACAGATACGCAGTATTTT
NA TRBJ2-3 NA TRBV4-3 CASSQHLDFRTQYF TGCGCCAGCAGCCAACATTTAGACTTTCGTACGCAGTATTTT
few TRBJ1-1 NA TRBV5-6 CASSSFSRVRRLNTEAFF TGTGCCAGCAGCTCGTTTTCTAGGGTCCGACGGTTGAACACTGAAGCTTTCTTT
few TRBJ1-1 NA TRBV11-2 CASSPLGYSGIPEAFF TGTGCCAGCAGTCCACTGGGATATTCGGGGATCCCTGAAGCTTTCTTT
many TRBJ1-4 NA TRBV6-1 CASRRNEKLFF TGTGCCAGCAGACGGAATGAAAAACTGTTTTTT
NA TRBJ2-1 TRBD2 TRBV6-2/TRBV6-3 CASSLGLALNEQFF TGTGCCAGCAGTTTGGGACTAGCCCTCAATGAGCAGTTCTTC
few TRBJ2-6 NA TRBV12-3/TRBV12-4 CASSETASVLTF TGTGCCAGCAGTGAAACAGCCAGCGTCCTGACTTTC
NA TRBJ1-5 NA TRBV30 CAWSSGSNQPQHF TGTGCCTGGAGTTCGGGTTCGAATCAGCCCCAGCATTTT